Presented here are 13 T cell receptor beta chains from one specimen sequenced in a study of CD8 T cells in ankylosing spondylitis. Each CDR3 protein is one row after TCRdb ran MiXCR on the 5' RACE reads. The sample contains 240,000 or so distinct CDR3 sequences, about 10% of which appear only once. Sequenced sample: blood, either unsorted or a sorted T cell fraction (not recorded which). These receptors came from a male donor with ankylosing spondylitis or in good health (not recorded which).

Ten or more counts support this clonotype. Here the CDR3 DNA reads TGTGCCAGCAGTTTAAGACAGGGCAACACTGAAGCTTTCTTT. It specifies CASSLRQGNTEAFF. V is TRBV28 and J is TRBJ1-1, with 7 bases aligning to TRBD1. V lost 2 bases, J lost 2 bases, and 2 bases stayed unmatched. CDR1 and CDR2 (germline): MDHEN, SYDVKM. This CDR3 has 14 residues.

This clonotype was detected ten times or more. The chain couples TRBV7-8 to TRBJ2-3, with D hard to call. The CDR3 spans 16 residues. The V end was cut by 1 base, the J end by 2 bases, with 13 bases between. Germline CDR1 and CDR2: SGHVS and FQNEAQ. The CDR3 bases are TGTGCCAGCAGCTTAGTTCCCAGCACTCTCACAGATACGCAGTATTTT. This codes for CASSLVPSTLTDTQYF.

The rearrangement joins TRBV6-5 to TRBJ1-4; D might be TRBD1 (6 bases). The length of the CDR3 is 12 residues. Germline V gene data show CDR1 as MNHEY and CDR2 as SVGAGI. V lost 6 bases and J lost 6, with 8 bases in between. CDR3 in amino acids: CASRRGDEKLFF. The CDR3, as DNA: TGTGCCAGCAGGAGGGGGGATGAAAAACTGTTTTTT.

This clonotype was seen more than once but under ten times. For the CDR3, the DNA is TGTGCCAGCAGCATTTCCGGGACTGGGTCAGTGGAGCAGTTCTTC. Protein product: CASSISGTGSVEQFF. The V gene is TRBV7-8, the J gene TRBJ2-1; possibly TRBD2 for D (6 bases). Germline V gene lookup returns CDR1 SGHVS and CDR2 FQNEAQ. This CDR3 is built from 15 residues. The V end lost 5 bases, the J end lost 10 bases, and 21 bases lay between the germline ends.

Of note for this clonotype: This may be a read error: a much more frequent sequence differs by one nucleotide. The rearrangement uses TRBV7-6 and TRBJ2-7; 8 nucleotides align to TRBD1. This CDR3 is 15 amino acids long. Per germline, CDR1 SGHVS and CDR2 FNYEAQ. The CDR3 is CVSSPLQGANYEQYF. DNA for the CDR3: TGTGTCAGCAGCCCTCTTCAGGGGGCGAATTACGAGCAGTACTTC.

The table lists this clonotype with a few counts. The rearrangement uses TRBV12-3 or TRBV12-4 and TRBJ1-1; D gene uncertain. This CDR3 spans 16 amino acids. With 6 bases removed from V and 4 bases from J, the gap between germline ends came to 21 bases. The CDR3 DNA reads TGTGCCAGCAGACGGAATTTAGGGATGAGCGTCACTGAAGCTTTCTTT. As protein: CASRRNLGMSVTEAFF.

This clonotype was counted many times. This chain joins TRBV10-3 and TRBJ1-1; D perhaps matches TRBD1 (6 bases). Trimming pared 7 bases from V and 6 bases from J, leaving 15 bases between. Germline assignment: CDR1 ENHRY and CDR2 SYGVKD. The CDR3 runs to 13 residues. The CDR3 region is CAIKTGGGSEAFF. In DNA form, the CDR3 reads TGTGCCATCAAGACAGGCGGGGGGTCTGAAGCTTTCTTT.

The chain has TRBV12-3 or TRBV12-4 and TRBJ2-2; 8 bases align to TRBD1. The CDR3 runs 16 residues. V dropped 3 bases and J dropped 5; count of bases not matched to a gene: 8. The CDR3 loop reads CASSFPDRGRTGELFF. CDR3 DNA sequence: TGTGCCAGCAGTTTCCCAGACAGGGGACGGACCGGGGAGCTGTTTTTT.

This clonotype was seen many times. The chain carries TRBV5-1 and TRBJ2-1; TRBD2 matches at 12 bases. The CDR3 is 15 residues long. CDR1 and CDR2 (germline): SGHRS, YFSETQ. J lost 8 bases, V lost 0 bases, and 3 bases had no gene match. In DNA, the CDR3 is TGCGCCAGCAGCTTGGGACTAGCGGGAGCGTATGAGCAGTTCTTC. This encodes CASSLGLAGAYEQFF.

At least ten counts were recorded for this clonotype. The gene calls are TRBV5-1 and TRBJ1-1, with unresolved D. Trimming stripped 0 bases from V and 0 bases from J, with 6 bases between. The CDR3 consists of 14 residues. From germline, CDR1 is SGHRS and CDR2 YFSETQ. The CDR3, as DNA: TGCGCCAGCAGCTTGGGACACATGAACACTGAAGCTTTCTTT. It codes for CASSLGHMNTEAFF.

This clonotype was seen repeatedly, ten times or more. The genes are TRBV12-3 or TRBV12-4 and TRBJ2-7, with 9 bases identical to TRBD2. V trimming: 4 bases; J trimming: 4 bases; junction bases outside the gene matches: 8. The CDR3 covers 15 residues. CDR3 sequence (DNA): TGTGCCAGCAGTTACCTAGGCGGGAGGGATTACGAGCAGTACTTC. This sequence encodes CASSYLGGRDYEQYF.

The rearrangement joins TRBV3-1 to TRBJ2-1; perhaps TRBD2 as D (5 bases). This CDR3 is built from 14 residues. Germline CDR1 and CDR2: LGHDT and YNNKEL (reference sequence). Trimming stripped 5 bases from V and 5 bases from J, with 13 bases between. DNA of the CDR3: TGTGCCAGCAGCAGCAGGCGGGCGAACAATGAGCAGTTCTTC. Its protein product is CASSSRRANNEQFF.

This clonotype was seen a single time. The chain links TRBV4-1 to TRBJ2-3; D is undetermined. Germline CDR1 is MGHRA and CDR2 is YSYEKL. Trimming shortened V by 3 bases and J by 6 bases, and 10 bases separated the two germline ends. This CDR3 is 13 amino acids long. CDR3 region: CASSHSNQDTQYF. The CDR3 bases are TGCGCCAGCAGCCATTCCAACCAGGATACGCAGTATTTT.